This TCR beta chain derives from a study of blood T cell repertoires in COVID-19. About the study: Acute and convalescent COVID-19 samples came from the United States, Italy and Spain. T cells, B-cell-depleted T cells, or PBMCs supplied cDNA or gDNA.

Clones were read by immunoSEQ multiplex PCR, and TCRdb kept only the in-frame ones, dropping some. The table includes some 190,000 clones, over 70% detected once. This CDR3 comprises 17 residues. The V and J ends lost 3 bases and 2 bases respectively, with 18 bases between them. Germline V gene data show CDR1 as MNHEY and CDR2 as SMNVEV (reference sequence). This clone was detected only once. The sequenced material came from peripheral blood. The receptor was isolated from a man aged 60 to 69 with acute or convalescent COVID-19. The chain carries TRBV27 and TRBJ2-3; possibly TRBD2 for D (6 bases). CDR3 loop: CASSFGGLLSITDTQYF. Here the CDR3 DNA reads TGTGCCAGCAGTTTCGGGGGACTTCTCTCCATCACAGATACGCAGTATTTT.